This TCR beta chain was documented in a study of blood T cell repertoires in COVID-19. Across the study: Samples of COVID-19 (acute and convalescent) were obtained from the United States, Italy and Spain. PBMCs, B-cell-depleted T cells, or T cells provided the cDNA or gDNA that made up the material.

Original analysis: Nucleated cell number was recorded as an estimate derived from reference gene primer amplification. TCRdb's copy holds only in-frame clones and misses some; the assay was immunoSEQ multiplex PCR. Clone size and the V and J calls come from that table; the DNA yielded D and trimming. The top ten hold under 15% of the sample, which has 150,000 to 200,000 clones, around 87% seen once. From germline, CDR1 is SGHAT and CDR2 FQNNGV. CDR3 length equals 15 residues. Losses at the gene ends were 5 bases for V and 11 bases for J; bases not matched to a gene: 12. The sequencing input was peripheral blood. This clonotype was sampled from a woman aged 70-85 years with COVID-19, enrolled during active disease. The chain carries TRBV11-2 and TRBJ1-4; TRBD1 agrees at 9 bases. In DNA form, the CDR3 reads TGTGCCAGCAGCCATACAGGGACAGGGACGGTGAAACTGTTTTTT. Its protein product is CASSHTGTGTVKLFF.